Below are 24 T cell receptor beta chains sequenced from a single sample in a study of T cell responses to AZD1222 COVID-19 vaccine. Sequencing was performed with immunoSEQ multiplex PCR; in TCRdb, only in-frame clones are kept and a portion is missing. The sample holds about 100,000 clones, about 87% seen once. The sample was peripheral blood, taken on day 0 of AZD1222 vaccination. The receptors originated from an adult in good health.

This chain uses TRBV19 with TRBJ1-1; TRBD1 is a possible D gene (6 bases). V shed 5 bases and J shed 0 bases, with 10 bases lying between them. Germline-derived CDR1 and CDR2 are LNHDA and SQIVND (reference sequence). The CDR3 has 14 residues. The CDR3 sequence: CASSFDRMNTEAFF. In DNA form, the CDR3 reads TGTGCCAGTAGTTTCGACAGGATGAACACTGAAGCTTTCTTT.

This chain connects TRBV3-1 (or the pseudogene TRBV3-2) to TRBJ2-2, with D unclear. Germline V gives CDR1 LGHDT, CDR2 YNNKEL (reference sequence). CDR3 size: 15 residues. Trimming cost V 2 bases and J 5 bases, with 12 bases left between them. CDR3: CASSQWGKGTGELFF. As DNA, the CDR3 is TGTGCCAGCAGCCAATGGGGTAAAGGAACCGGGGAGCTGTTTTTT.

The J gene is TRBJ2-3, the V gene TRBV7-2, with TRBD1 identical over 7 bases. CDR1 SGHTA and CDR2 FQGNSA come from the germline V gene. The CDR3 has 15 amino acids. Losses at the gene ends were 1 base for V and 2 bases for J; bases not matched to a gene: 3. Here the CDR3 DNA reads TGTGCCAGCAGCTTAGGACAGGGACACACAGATACGCAGTATTTT. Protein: CASSLGQGHTDTQYF.

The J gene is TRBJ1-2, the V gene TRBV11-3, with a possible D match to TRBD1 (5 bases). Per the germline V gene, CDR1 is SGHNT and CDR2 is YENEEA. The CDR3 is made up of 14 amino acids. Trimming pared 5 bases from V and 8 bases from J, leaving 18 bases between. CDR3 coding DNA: TGTGCCAGCAGCCCAGGACATGCCCCTTTCGGCTACACCTTC. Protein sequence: CASSPGHAPFGYTF.

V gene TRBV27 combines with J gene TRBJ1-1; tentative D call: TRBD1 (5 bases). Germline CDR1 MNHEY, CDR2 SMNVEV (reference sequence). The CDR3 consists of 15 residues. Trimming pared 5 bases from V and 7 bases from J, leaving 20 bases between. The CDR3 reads CASSKIGTVRDEAFF. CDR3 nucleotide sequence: TGTGCCAGCAGTAAGATCGGGACCGTTAGGGATGAAGCTTTCTTT.

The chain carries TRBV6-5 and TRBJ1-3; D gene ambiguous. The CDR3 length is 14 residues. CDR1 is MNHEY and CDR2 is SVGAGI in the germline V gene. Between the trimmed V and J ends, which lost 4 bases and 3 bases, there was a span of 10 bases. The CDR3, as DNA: TGTGCCAGCAGTTCTGTTGTAAGTGGAAACACCATATATTTT. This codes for CASSSVVSGNTIYF.

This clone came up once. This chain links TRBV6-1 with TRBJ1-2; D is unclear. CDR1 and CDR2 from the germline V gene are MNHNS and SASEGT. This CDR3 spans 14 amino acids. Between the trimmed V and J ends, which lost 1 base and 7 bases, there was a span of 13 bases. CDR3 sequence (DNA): TGTGCCAGCAGTGAAGACTTTGAATTCAGTGGCTACACCTTC. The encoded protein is CASSEDFEFSGYTF.

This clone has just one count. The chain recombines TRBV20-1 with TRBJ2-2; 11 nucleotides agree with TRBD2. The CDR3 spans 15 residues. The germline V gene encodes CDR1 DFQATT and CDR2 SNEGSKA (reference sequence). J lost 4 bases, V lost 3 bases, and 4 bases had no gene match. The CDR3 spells CSASKLAGGTGELFF. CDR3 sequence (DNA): TGCAGTGCTAGTAAGCTAGCGGGGGGCACCGGGGAGCTGTTTTTT.

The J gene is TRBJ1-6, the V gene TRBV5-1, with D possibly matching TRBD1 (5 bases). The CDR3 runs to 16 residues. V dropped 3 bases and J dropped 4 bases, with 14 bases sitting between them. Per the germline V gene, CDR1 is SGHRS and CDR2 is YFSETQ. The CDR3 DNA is TGCGCCAGCAGCTCTGGGGGAAGGGATTATAATTCACCCCTCCACTTT. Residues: CASSSGGRDYNSPLHF. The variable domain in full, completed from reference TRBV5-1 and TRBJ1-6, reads KAGVTQTPRYLIKTRGQQVTLSCSPISGHRSVSWYQQTPGQGLQFLFEYFSETQRNKGNFPGRFSGRQFSNSRSEMNVSTLELGDSALYLCASSSGGRDYNSPLHFGNGTRLTVT.

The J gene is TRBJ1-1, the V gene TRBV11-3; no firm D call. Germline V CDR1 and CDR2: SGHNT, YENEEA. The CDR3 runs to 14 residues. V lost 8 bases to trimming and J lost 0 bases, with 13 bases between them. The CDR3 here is CASGPGPMNTEAFF. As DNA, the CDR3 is TGTGCCAGCGGCCCCGGCCCGATGAACACTGAAGCTTTCTTT.

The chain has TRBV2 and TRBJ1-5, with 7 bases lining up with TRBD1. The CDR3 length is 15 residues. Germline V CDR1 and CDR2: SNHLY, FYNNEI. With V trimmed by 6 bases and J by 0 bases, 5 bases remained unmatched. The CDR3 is CASRITGDSNQPQHF. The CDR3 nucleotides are TGTGCCAGCAGGATCACAGGGGATAGCAATCAGCCCCAGCATTTT.

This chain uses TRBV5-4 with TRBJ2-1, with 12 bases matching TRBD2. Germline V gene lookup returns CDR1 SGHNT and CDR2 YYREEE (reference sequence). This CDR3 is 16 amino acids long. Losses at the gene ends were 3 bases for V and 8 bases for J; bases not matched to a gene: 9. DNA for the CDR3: TGTGCCAGCAGCTGGCGACTAGCGGGAGACGTCGATGAGCAGTTCTTC. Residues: CASSWRLAGDVDEQFF.

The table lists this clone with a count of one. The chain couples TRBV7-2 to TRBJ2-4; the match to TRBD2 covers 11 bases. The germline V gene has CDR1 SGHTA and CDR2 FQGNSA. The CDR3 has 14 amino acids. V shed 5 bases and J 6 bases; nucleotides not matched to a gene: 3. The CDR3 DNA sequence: TGTGCCAGCAGCCAAGGACTAGCGGGAAACATTCAGTACTTC. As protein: CASSQGLAGNIQYF.

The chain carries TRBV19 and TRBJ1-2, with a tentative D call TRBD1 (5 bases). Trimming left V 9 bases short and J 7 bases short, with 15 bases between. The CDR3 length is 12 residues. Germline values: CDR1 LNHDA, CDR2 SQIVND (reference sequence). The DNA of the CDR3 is TGTGCCAGCGATGATGGTGGGACTGGCTACACCTTC. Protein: CASDDGGTGYTF.

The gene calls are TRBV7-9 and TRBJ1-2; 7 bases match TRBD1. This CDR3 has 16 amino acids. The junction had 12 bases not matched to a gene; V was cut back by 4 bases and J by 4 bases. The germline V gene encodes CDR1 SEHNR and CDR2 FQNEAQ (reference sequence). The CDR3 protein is CASSSGWDSASYGYTF. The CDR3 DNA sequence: TGTGCCAGCAGCTCGGGTTGGGACAGCGCCTCCTATGGCTACACCTTC.

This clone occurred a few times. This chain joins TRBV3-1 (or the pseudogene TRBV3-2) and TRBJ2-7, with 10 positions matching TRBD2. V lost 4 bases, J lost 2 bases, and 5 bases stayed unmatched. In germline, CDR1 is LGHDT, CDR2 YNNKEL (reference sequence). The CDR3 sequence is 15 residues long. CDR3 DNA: TGTGCCAGCAGCCTAGCTAGCGGGAGCGCCTACGAGCAGTACTTC. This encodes CASSLASGSAYEQYF.

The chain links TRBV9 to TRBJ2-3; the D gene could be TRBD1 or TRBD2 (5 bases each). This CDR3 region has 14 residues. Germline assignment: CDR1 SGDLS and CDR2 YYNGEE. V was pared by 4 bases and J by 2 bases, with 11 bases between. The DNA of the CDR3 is TGTGCCAGCAGCCCAATCGGGGCCACAGATACGCAGTATTTT. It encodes CASSPIGATDTQYF.

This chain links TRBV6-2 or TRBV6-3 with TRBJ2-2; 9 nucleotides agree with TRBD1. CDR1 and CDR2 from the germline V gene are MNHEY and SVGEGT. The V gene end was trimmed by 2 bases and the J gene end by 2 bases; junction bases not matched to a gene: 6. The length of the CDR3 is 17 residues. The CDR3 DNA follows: TGTGCCAGCAGTTACGTTGGGACAGGGTACAACACCGGGGAGCTGTTTTTT. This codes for CASSYVGTGYNTGELFF.

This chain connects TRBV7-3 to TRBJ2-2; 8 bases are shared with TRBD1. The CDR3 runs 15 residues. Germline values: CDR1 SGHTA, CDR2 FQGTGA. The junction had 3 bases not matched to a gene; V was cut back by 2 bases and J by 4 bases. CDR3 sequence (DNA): TGTGCCAGCAGCTTATGGACAGGGACCACCGGGGAGCTGTTTTTT. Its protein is CASSLWTGTTGELFF.

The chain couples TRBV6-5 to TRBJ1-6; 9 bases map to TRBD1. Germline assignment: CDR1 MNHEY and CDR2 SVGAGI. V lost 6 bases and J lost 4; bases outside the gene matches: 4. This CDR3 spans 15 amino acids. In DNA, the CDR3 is TGTGCCAGCAGACTAGACAGGGGGTATAATTCACCCCTCCACTTT. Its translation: CASRLDRGYNSPLHF.

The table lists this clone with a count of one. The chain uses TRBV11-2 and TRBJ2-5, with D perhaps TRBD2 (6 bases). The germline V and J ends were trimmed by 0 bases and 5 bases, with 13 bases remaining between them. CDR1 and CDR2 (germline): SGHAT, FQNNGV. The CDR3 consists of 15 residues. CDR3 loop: CASSLETGVGETQYF. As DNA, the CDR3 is TGTGCCAGCAGCTTAGAGACGGGAGTAGGGGAGACCCAGTACTTC.

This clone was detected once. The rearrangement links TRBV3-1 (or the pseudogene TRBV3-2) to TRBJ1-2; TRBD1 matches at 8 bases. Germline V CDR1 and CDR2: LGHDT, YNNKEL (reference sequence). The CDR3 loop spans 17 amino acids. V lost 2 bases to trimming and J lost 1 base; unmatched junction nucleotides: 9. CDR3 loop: CASSQKSGTGNNYGYTF. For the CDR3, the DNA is TGTGCCAGCAGCCAAAAATCTGGGACAGGAAATAACTATGGCTACACCTTC.

CDR3 nucleotide sequence: TGTGCCAGCAGAGACTTCAATTCACCCCTCCACTTT. Translating it yields CASRDFNSPLHF. The gene calls are TRBV6-5 and TRBJ1-6; the D is unclear. The V gene's germline CDR1 is MNHEY and CDR2 SVGAGI. The CDR3 is made up of 12 amino acids. V was clipped by 6 bases and J by 7 bases, with 7 bases between them.

In DNA form, the CDR3 reads TGTGCCAGTAGATCCGGGGCTAGGAGCGCAGATACGCAGTATTTT. Translation gives CASRSGARSADTQYF. This chain uses TRBV19 with TRBJ2-3; perhaps D is TRBD1 or TRBD2 (5 bases each). Trimming cost V 6 bases and J 4 bases, with 17 bases left between them. CDR1 and CDR2 (germline): LNHDA, SQIVND (reference sequence). The CDR3 totals 15 residues.